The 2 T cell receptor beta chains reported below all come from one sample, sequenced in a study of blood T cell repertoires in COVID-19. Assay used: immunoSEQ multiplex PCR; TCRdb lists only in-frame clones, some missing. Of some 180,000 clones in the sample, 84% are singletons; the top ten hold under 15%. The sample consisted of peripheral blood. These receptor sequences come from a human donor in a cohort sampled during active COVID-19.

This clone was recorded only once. The DNA for the CDR3 is TGCAGCGTTGAATCGCCAGGGATGAAAAACATTCAGTACTTC. This gives the protein CSVESPGMKNIQYF. This rearrangement joins TRBV29-1 to TRBJ2-4, with D perhaps TRBD1 (5 bases). CDR1 is SQVTM and CDR2 is ANQGSEA in the germline V gene. CDR3 length equals 14 residues. V was clipped by 2 bases and J by 4 bases, with 12 bases between them. The full variable domain, rest sourced from reference TRBV29-1 and TRBJ2-4, is SAVISQKPSRDICQRGTSLTIQCQVDSQVTMMFWYRQQPGQSLTLIATANQGSEATYESGFVIDKFPISRPNLTFSTLTVSNMSPEDSSIYLCSVESPGMKNIQYFGAGTRLSVL.

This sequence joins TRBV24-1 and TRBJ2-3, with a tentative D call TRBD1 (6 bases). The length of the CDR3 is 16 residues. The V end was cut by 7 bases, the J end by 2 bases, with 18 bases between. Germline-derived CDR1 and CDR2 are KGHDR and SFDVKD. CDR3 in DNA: TGTGCCACCAGAGGCTCCCGACAGGACCCCACAGATACGCAGTATTTT. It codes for CATRGSRQDPTDTQYF.